These 28 T cell receptor beta chains were all obtained from the same sample, sequenced in a study of T cells in localized non-small cell lung cancer. Repertoires were generated with immunoSEQ multiplex PCR, while TCRdb's copy carries only in-frame clones and drops some. The sample shows roughly 15,000 clones, 90% of them seen only once. The sample here was peripheral blood mononuclear cells, taken before any cancer treatment. These receptors all stem from a woman aged 40 to 75 with stage III lung adenocarcinoma.

Turning to this clone: One end of the junction does not line up with germline, which may come from a read error. This same CDR3 is encoded by further DNA sequences in the sample. The chain recombines TRBV5-1 with TRBJ2-2, with 7 bases lining up with TRBD1. Germline lookup yields CDR1 SGHRS and CDR2 YFSETQ. This CDR3 has 14 amino acids. CDR3 residues: CASSSGQFTGELFF. Here the CDR3 DNA reads TGTGCCAGCAGCTCGGGACAGTTCACCGGGGAGCTGTTTTTT.

The chain has TRBV27 and TRBJ1-2; maybe TRBD1 (5 bases). Germline CDR1 is MNHEY and CDR2 is SMNVEV (reference sequence). The V gene lost 3 bases and the J gene lost 6 bases, with 8 bases spanning the gap. This CDR3 comprises 12 residues. The CDR3 nucleotides are TGTGCCAGCAGTTTGGGGGGTCATGGCTACACCTTC. Its translation is CASSLGGHGYTF.

The genes are TRBV6-5 and TRBJ2-1; 12 bases agree with TRBD2. Germline V CDR1 and CDR2: MNHEY, SVGAGI. Trimming at V came to 5 bases and at J to 16 bases, leaving 6 bases not matched to a gene. This CDR3 region has 12 residues. The CDR3 bases are TGTGCCAGCAGTAAGACTAGCGGGAGTTTTTTCTTC. Its translation is CASSKTSGSFFF.

The CDR3 nucleotides read TGTGCCAGCTCAGCGAGCTCCTACAATGAGCAGTTCTTC. It translates to CASSASSYNEQFF. This chain connects TRBV18 to TRBJ2-1, with D hard to call. Germline loops: CDR1 KGHSH, CDR2 LQKENI. Trimming removed 5 bases from V and 0 bases from J, with 5 bases in between. The length of the CDR3 is 13 residues.

Worth noting for this clone: Likely a read error: the CDR3 ends without its conserved phenylalanine or tryptophan. The DNA is omitted, as the CDR3 cannot be located on it reliably, and the CDR3 follows TCRdb's listing. The chain joins TRBV23-1 to TRBJ1-3; TRBD1, the table's D call, lacks a check against the DNA. TRBV23-1 falls under the ORF class, with uncertain function. The length of the CDR3 is 11 amino acids, counting both ends. The CDR3 sequence is CASSQPDRIGV.

The rearrangement joins TRBV28 to TRBJ2-7; 10 bases line up with TRBD1. Trimming at V came to 4 bases and at J to 6 bases, leaving 6 bases not matched to a gene. CDR3 length equals 14 residues. Germline V lookup: CDR1 MDHEN, CDR2 SYDVKM. CDR3 in amino acids: CASSSPGQGSEQYF. In nucleotides, the CDR3 is TGTGCCAGCAGTTCGCCGGGACAGGGGTCCGAGCAGTACTTC.

The CDR3 sequence: CASSLNLWGQAFF. DNA of the CDR3: TGTGCCAGCAGCTTGAATCTATGGGGACAAGCTTTCTTT. The rearrangement uses TRBV5-8 and TRBJ1-1, with a weak D call TRBD1 (5 bases). Germline V CDR1 and CDR2: SGHTS, YDEGEE. V lost 1 base, J lost 9 bases, and 13 bases lay in between. The CDR3 is made up of 13 amino acids.

The CDR3 DNA reads as TGTGCCAGCGGTATTAATGAGCAGTTCTTC. Its protein product is CASGINEQFF. The chain couples TRBV9 to TRBJ2-1; D not certain. Trimming left V 7 bases short and J 7 bases short, with 6 bases between. Germline-derived CDR1 and CDR2 are SGDLS and YYNGEE. The CDR3 length is 10 residues.

The CDR3 DNA reads as TGCGCCAGCAGCCAGAGAAACACAGGGGTGGGCAACACCATATATTTT. Translated, it gives CASSQRNTGVGNTIYF. This chain joins TRBV4-3 and TRBJ1-3; 7 positions agree with TRBD1. The CDR3 consists of 16 residues. Germline CDR1 is LGHNA and CDR2 is YSLEER. The trim removed 3 bases at V and 7 bases at J, leaving 12 bases unmatched.

This sequence joins TRBV28 and TRBJ2-5; D is possibly TRBD2 (6 bases). Trimming took off 6 bases at V and 5 bases at J, with 13 bases between the two ends. The CDR3 is 13 residues long. Germline assignment: CDR1 MDHEN and CDR2 SYDVKM. The CDR3 loop is CASRTDYRETQYF. In DNA, the CDR3 is TGTGCCAGCAGAACGGACTATCGGGAGACCCAGTACTTC.

This chain joins TRBV29-1 and TRBJ2-7; 11 nucleotides align to TRBD2. The CDR3 sequence is 16 residues long. CDR1 and CDR2 from the germline V gene are SQVTM and ANQGSEA. V lost 1 base to trimming and J lost 5 bases; unmatched junction nucleotides: 10. DNA of the CDR3: TGCAGCGTTGAAGGCAAAGGAACTAGCGGGAGAAACGAGCAGTACTTC. It is translated as CSVEGKGTSGRNEQYF.

The DNA for the CDR3 is TGTGCCAGCAGTGGGAGGGGATTCACAGATACGCAGTATTTT. Amino acid sequence: CASSGRGFTDTQYF. The chain recombines TRBV6-1 with TRBJ2-3; D possibly corresponds to TRBD2 (6 bases). Deletions cut 4 bases from V and 2 bases from J, with 10 bases between. CDR1 is MNHNS and CDR2 is SASEGT in the germline V gene. CDR3 length: 14 residues.

The V call is TRBV5-1, the J call TRBJ2-7; unclear D gene. From germline, CDR1 is SGHRS and CDR2 YFSETQ. The CDR3 totals 15 residues. The ends were cut back, 0 bases at V and 6 bases at J, with 16 bases in the middle. DNA for the CDR3: TGCGCCAGCAGCTTGGTAGTAGGGTCGATTGGCGAGCAGTACTTC. Translated: CASSLVVGSIGEQYF.

The V and J genes are TRBV4-1 and TRBJ1-5, with unresolved D. Germline lookup yields CDR1 MGHRA and CDR2 YSYEKL. The ends were cut back, 5 bases at V and 4 bases at J, with 9 bases in the middle. This CDR3 is built from 13 residues. The CDR3 DNA sequence: TGCGCCAGCAGCTTTGCGTGGAATCAGCCCCAGCATTTT. It codes for CASSFAWNQPQHF.

V and J are TRBV5-1 and TRBJ1-1; 9 bases fit TRBD1. The CDR3 loop spans 15 amino acids. Germline V CDR1 and CDR2: SGHRS, YFSETQ. J gave up 3 bases and V 4 bases, and 7 bases lay outside the gene matches. CDR3 sequence (DNA): TGCGCCAGCAGCCCGCAACAGGGGGCCGACACTGAAGCTTTCTTT. It yields the protein CASSPQQGADTEAFF.

This chain uses TRBV12-5 with TRBJ1-1; D not resolved. V gave up 4 bases and J gave up 11 bases, with 17 bases separating them. CDR1 and CDR2 from the germline V gene are LGHNT and FRNRAP. This CDR3 is 13 amino acids long. The CDR3 sequence: CASGSSLGNRAFF. CDR3 nucleotide sequence: TGTGCTAGTGGTTCCTCCCTGGGGAACCGCGCTTTCTTT. Complete variable domain (other parts from reference TRBV12-5 and TRBJ1-1): DARVTQTPRHKVTEMGQEVTMRCQPILGHNTVFWYRQTMMQGLELLAYFRNRAPLDDSGMPKDRFSAEMPDATLATLKIQPSEPRDSAVYFCASGSSLGNRAFFGQGTRLTVV.

This clone was picked up one time. This sequence joins TRBV5-5 and TRBJ1-3; D gene uncertain. Trimming pared 0 bases from V and 2 bases from J, leaving 9 bases between. This CDR3 region has 15 residues. CDR1 is SGHKS and CDR2 is YYEKEE in the germline V gene (reference sequence). The CDR3 reads CASSLVSGAGNTIYF. The CDR3 DNA is TGTGCCAGCAGCTTGGTGTCGGGTGCTGGAAACACCATATATTTT.

This rearrangement joins TRBV7-2 to TRBJ2-7, with 9 bases lining up with TRBD1. After removal of 5 bases from V and 4 bases from J, the junction contained 6 bases not matched to a gene. This CDR3 is 14 amino acids long. Germline V gives CDR1 SGHTA, CDR2 FQGNSA. The CDR3 DNA follows: TGTGCCAGCAGCCGGGACAGGGCCCTTTACGAGCAGTACTTC. Its translation is CASSRDRALYEQYF.

The gene calls are TRBV2 and TRBJ2-7, with D hard to call. This CDR3 comprises 14 residues. Germline lookup yields CDR1 SNHLY and CDR2 FYNNEI. V dropped 3 bases and J dropped 7 bases, with 16 bases sitting between them. This CDR3 reads CASSEIGLTREQYF. The DNA of the CDR3 is TGTGCCAGCAGTGAGATAGGCCTTACACGGGAGCAGTACTTC. The whole variable domain, filled in from reference TRBV2 and TRBJ2-7, reads EPEVTQTPSHQVTQMGQEVILRCVPISNHLYFYWYRQILGQKVEFLVSFYNNEISEKSEIFDDQFSVERPDGSNFTLKIRSTKLEDSAMYFCASSEIGLTREQYFGPGTRLTVT.

This clone was seen once. The rearrangement links TRBV7-9 to TRBJ1-5; D not certain. The CDR3 contains 12 residues. Germline V gives CDR1 SEHNR, CDR2 FQNEAQ (reference sequence). V dropped 9 bases and J dropped 5 bases, with 11 bases sitting between them. This CDR3 is CASSKGDQPQHF. CDR3 coding DNA: TGTGCCAGTAGTAAGGGCGATCAGCCCCAGCATTTT.

The CDR3 DNA sequence: TGCGCCAGCAGCACCAGCCAGGGACAGAATTCACCCCTCCACTTT. Its translation is CASSTSQGQNSPLHF. The rearrangement joins TRBV5-1 to TRBJ1-6; TRBD1 agrees at 7 bases. The V and J ends lost 4 bases and 7 bases, in that order; junction bases with no gene match: 8. CDR1 is SGHRS and CDR2 is YFSETQ in the germline V gene. The CDR3 consists of 15 residues.

This sequence joins TRBV19 and TRBJ2-2; D unclear. Germline assignment: CDR1 LNHDA and CDR2 SQIVND (reference sequence). Deletions cut 8 bases from V and 6 bases from J, with 10 bases between. This CDR3 is 12 amino acids long. The CDR3, as DNA: TGTGCCAGTTCAGTGTTGGCCGGGGAGCTGTTTTTT. As protein: CASSVLAGELFF.

The V and J genes are TRBV30 and TRBJ2-5; 7 bases fit TRBD2. Trimming took 4 bases from V and 5 from J; bases not matched to a gene: 10. The CDR3 is made up of 14 amino acids. Germline V gene sequence: CDR1 GTSNPN, CDR2 SVGIG (reference sequence). The CDR3 sequence: CAWTPGLAGETQYF. The DNA for the CDR3 is TGTGCCTGGACCCCTGGTTTAGCGGGTGAGACCCAGTACTTC.

This clone was seen only once. The DNA of the CDR3 is TGTGCCAGCAGCCCCGGGAGGGACTATGGCTACACCTTC. This translates into CASSPGRDYGYTF. The rearrangement joins TRBV7-9 to TRBJ1-2; D gene ambiguous. In germline, CDR1 is SEHNR, CDR2 FQNEAQ (reference sequence). The CDR3 sequence is 13 residues long. V lost 5 bases and J 3 bases, leaving 10 bases between the germline ends.

The genes are TRBV7-2 and TRBJ2-1; the D gene is possibly TRBD1 (5 bases). Germline CDR1 is SGHTA and CDR2 is FQGNSA. V gave up 1 base and J gave up 6 bases, with 13 bases separating them. This CDR3 is built from 15 residues. CDR3 nucleotide sequence: TGTGCCAGCAGCTTAGGTACAGGATTTTTCAATGAGCAGTTCTTC. This gives the protein CASSLGTGFFNEQFF.

This chain joins TRBV18 and TRBJ1-1; D not resolved. This CDR3 region has 13 residues. Trimming left V 5 bases short and J 2 bases short, with 9 bases between. Germline CDR1 KGHSH, CDR2 LQKENI. The CDR3 sequence is CASSTDENTEAFF. The CDR3 DNA sequence: TGTGCCAGCTCAACAGACGAAAACACTGAAGCTTTCTTT.

The chain employs TRBV5-5 and TRBJ2-3; 9 nucleotides match TRBD2. The CDR3 is 14 residues long. After removal of 0 bases from V and 4 bases from J, the junction contained 0 bases not matched to a gene. Germline CDR1 is SGHKS and CDR2 is YYEKEE (reference sequence). For the CDR3, the DNA is TGTGCCAGCAGCTTGGGCGGGGGGGCAGATACGCAGTATTTT. It codes for CASSLGGGADTQYF.

The gene calls are TRBV5-6 and TRBJ2-5; D perhaps matches TRBD2 (6 bases). The CDR3 consists of 16 residues. From germline, CDR1 is SGHDT and CDR2 YYEEEE. V was shortened by 3 bases and J by 4 bases, with 19 bases between the two germline ends. CDR3 nucleotides: TGTGCCAGCAGCTCTCCCTTAGGAGGGCTCAGAGAGACCCAGTACTTC. The encoded protein is CASSSPLGGLRETQYF.